The TCR beta chain under discussion was sequenced for a study of T cell changes during pregnancy in multiple sclerosis. The repertoire was sequenced with immunoSEQ multiplex PCR; TCRdb's copy has only in-frame clones and lacks some. The table includes almost 20,000 clones, 86% detected once. V lost 5 bases and J 7 bases, leaving 8 bases between the germline ends. The CDR3 covers 12 residues. Germline assignment: CDR1 SEHNR and CDR2 FQNEAQ (reference sequence). The sequence derives from a female donor in good health, enrolled as a control in a pregnancy study. This sequence joins TRBV7-9 and TRBJ1-4; D is ambiguous. Sequences were derived from CD8+ T cells from peripheral blood mononuclear cells, sampled in the third trimester of pregnancy. CDR3: CASSRSGEKLFF. In nucleotides, the CDR3 is TGTGCCAGCAGCCGGAGTGGTGAAAAACTGTTTTTT.